This T cell receptor (beta chain) emerged from a study of cytomegalovirus exposure and HLA in healthy donors. Notes on this clone: The antigen is undetermined.

CDR3 length equals 15 residues. The V end lost 5 bases, the J end lost 8 bases, and 19 bases lay between the germline ends. Germline CDR1 is SGHVS and CDR2 is FNYEAQ. PCR was performed using 60 Vbeta and 13 Jbeta primers. Per the original methods: The authors later counted about 80 million unique TCR beta chains, some 11 million of them shared. The assay was immunoSEQ multiplex PCR, and TCRdb's table has in-frame clones only and misses some. V, J and clone size reflect that table, while D and trimming were determined from the DNA. The table records more than 120,000 clones, roughly 80% of them present only once. Whole-study findings and limits: With later analysis, a missense DCLRE1C variant became linked to TCR beta V- and J-gene trimming.

V and J are TRBV7-6 and TRBJ2-1; D gene unclear. Sequencing was performed on PBMCs. The clonotype originates from a woman aged 30 to 39 in good health and CMV-seronegative. The CDR3 nucleotides are TGTGCCAGCAGCCTAGACACCCCCCGGGTAGATGAGCAGTTCTTC. This sequence encodes CASSLDTPRVDEQFF.